The 28 T cell receptor beta chains presented below share a single source sample, sequenced in a study of T cells in narcolepsy. TCRdb's copy holds only in-frame clones and misses some; the assay was immunoSEQ multiplex PCR. The sample lists about 30,000 clones; about four fifths were seen once. Sequencing input: CD45RA- memory CD4+ T cells from PBMCs. These receptors were obtained from a human donor with narcolepsy.

This chain joins TRBV15 and TRBJ2-1; D not certain. The germline V and J ends were trimmed by 0 bases and 5 bases, with 8 bases remaining between them. The CDR3 consists of 14 residues. CDR1 and CDR2 (germline): LNHNV, YYDKDF (reference sequence). This CDR3 is CATSRDGGNNEQFF. As DNA, the CDR3 is TGTGCCACCAGCAGAGACGGTGGAAACAATGAGCAGTTCTTC.

J is TRBJ1-6 and V is TRBV7-2; D gene uncertain. CDR3 length: 14 amino acids. Germline CDR1 and CDR2: SGHTA and FQGNSA. Trimming took 5 bases from V and 0 from J, leaving 5 bases between them. The CDR3 sequence: CASSQSSYNSPLHF. The CDR3, as DNA: TGTGCCAGCAGCCAAAGCTCCTATAATTCACCCCTCCACTTT.

J is TRBJ1-5 and V is TRBV4-2; tentative D call: TRBD1 (6 bases). The CDR3 length is 16 residues. V was cut by 1 base and J by 4 bases, with 14 bases left in between. Germline V gene sequence: CDR1 LGHNA, CDR2 YNFKEQ. The CDR3 nucleotides are TGTGCCAGCAGCCAAGTAGGAGACAGGTCTAATCAGCCCCAGCATTTT. It is translated as CASSQVGDRSNQPQHF.

This sequence joins TRBV19 and TRBJ2-2; D not certain. The CDR3 loop spans 17 amino acids. V was trimmed by 0 bases and J by 3 bases, leaving 14 bases between them. CDR1 is LNHDA and CDR2 is SQIVND in the germline V gene (reference sequence). In DNA, the CDR3 is TGTGCCAGTAGTATAGATAACTTGGCGGCGGACACCGGGGAGCTGTTTTTT. Its protein is CASSIDNLAADTGELFF.

J is TRBJ2-6 and V is TRBV9; 9 positions match TRBD1. This CDR3 has 15 amino acids. Losses at the gene ends were 5 bases for V and 2 bases for J; bases not matched to a gene: 2. Per the germline V gene, CDR1 is SGDLS and CDR2 is YYNGEE. Written as DNA, the CDR3 is TGTGCCAGCAGTACAGGGGGCGCTGGGGCCAACGTCCTGACTTTC. This codes for CASSTGGAGANVLTF.

The chain has TRBV2 and TRBJ1-5; D remains unclear. Trimming shortened V by 3 bases and J by 9 bases, and 9 bases separated the two germline ends. This CDR3 spans 12 amino acids. Germline V lookup: CDR1 SNHLY, CDR2 FYNNEI. The CDR3 DNA sequence: TGTGCCAGCAGTGACAGAGATCGGCCCCAGCATTTT. This translates into CASSDRDRPQHF.

V usage is TRBV7-9 and J usage is TRBJ2-2, with 10 bases that match TRBD2. Unmatched junction bases numbered 4, after V lost 3 bases and J lost 0 bases. The CDR3 runs 17 residues. Looked up from germline, CDR1 is SEHNR and CDR2 is FQNEAQ (reference sequence). The CDR3 here is CASSFPSGGTNTGELFF. CDR3 DNA sequence: TGTGCCAGCAGCTTTCCTAGCGGGGGTACGAACACCGGGGAGCTGTTTTTT.

This chain joins TRBV21-1 and TRBJ2-3; TRBD1 is the table's D call and was not checked against the DNA. TRBV21-1 is a pseudogene locus. The CDR3 is 17 amino acids. CDR3 nucleotide sequence: TGTGCCAGCGGAAACAATCACCGGGACAGGGGCACAGATACGCAGTATTTT. It encodes CASGNNHRDRGTDTQYF.

The gene calls are TRBV9 and TRBJ2-3; D might be TRBD2 (5 bases). The CDR3 length is 16 residues. The germline V and J ends were trimmed by 2 bases and 2 bases, with 15 bases remaining between them. Germline V CDR1 and CDR2: SGDLS, YYNGEE. The CDR3 sequence: CASSVGGHFFTDTQYF. CDR3 nucleotides: TGTGCCAGCAGCGTTGGAGGTCACTTCTTCACAGATACGCAGTATTTT.

The V and J genes are TRBV27 and TRBJ2-2; D may be TRBD2 (7 bases). The CDR3 contains 16 residues. Germline V CDR1 and CDR2: MNHEY, SMNVEV (reference sequence). V lost 3 bases and J lost 4, with 15 bases in between. As DNA, the CDR3 is TGTGCCAGCAGTTTGAGGGGGGGCTCGATCACCGGGGAGCTGTTTTTT. It codes for CASSLRGGSITGELFF.

The V call is TRBV27, the J call TRBJ1-4; possibly TRBD1 for D (5 bases). CDR1 is MNHEY, CDR2 SMNVEV, per germline (reference sequence). Deletions cut 5 bases from V and 8 bases from J, with 30 bases between. This CDR3 spans 19 amino acids. The CDR3 bases are TGTGCCAGCAGTCCCACAAAACTACACCGGGACGGGGGACGAGAAAAACTGTTTTTT. It yields the protein CASSPTKLHRDGGREKLFF.

The V gene is TRBV19, the J gene TRBJ1-4, with D uncertain. The CDR3 consists of 14 residues. Germline V gene data show CDR1 as LNHDA and CDR2 as SQIVND (reference sequence). V was shortened by 5 bases and J by 7 bases, with 14 bases between the two germline ends. CDR3 loop: CASSGGHVAEKLFF. The CDR3 nucleotides are TGTGCCAGTAGTGGTGGCCATGTAGCTGAAAAACTGTTTTTT.

The table lists this clone with a count of one. This chain links TRBV10-3 with TRBJ2-1; TRBD2 aligns across 12 bases. J gave up 3 bases and V 4 bases, and 16 bases lay outside the gene matches. CDR1 and CDR2 (germline): ENHRY, SYGVKD. This CDR3 has 20 residues. In DNA form, the CDR3 reads TGTGCCATCAGTGTTCGTCTTCTAGCGGGGGGGCCAAGTAGCTACAATGAGCAGTTCTTC. Translated, it gives CAISVRLLAGGPSSYNEQFF.

J is TRBJ2-1 and V is TRBV5-1, with D hard to call. The CDR3 totals 15 residues. The V end lost 3 bases, the J end lost 7 bases, and 17 bases lay between the germline ends. In germline, CDR1 is SGHRS, CDR2 YFSETQ. In DNA form, the CDR3 reads TGCGCCAGCAGCTCGGACGTATCCCGAGGTAATGAGCAGTTCTTC. This translates into CASSSDVSRGNEQFF.

CDR3 sequence (DNA): TGTGCCAGCAGTGAAACGCTCTCGGCAGGGGGATACGAGCAGTACTTC. Amino acid sequence: CASSETLSAGGYEQYF. The chain has TRBV2 and TRBJ2-7, with TRBD1 matching over 7 bases. Germline CDR1 and CDR2: SNHLY and FYNNEI. J was trimmed by 4 bases and V by 2 bases; bases with no gene match: 11. CDR3 size: 16 residues. The full variable domain, in which reference TRBV2 and TRBJ2-7 provide the parts outside the CDR3, is EPEVTQTPSHQVTQMGQEVILRCVPISNHLYFYWYRQILGQKVEFLVSFYNNEISEKSEIFDDQFSVERPDGSNFTLKIRSTKLEDSAMYFCASSETLSAGGYEQYFGPGTRLTVT.

The gene calls are TRBV7-2 and TRBJ2-7, with TRBD1 matching over 7 bases. The V segment lost 8 bases and the J segment 5 bases; nucleotides outside the gene matches: 6. The germline V gene has CDR1 SGHTA and CDR2 FQGNSA. CDR3 length equals 12 residues. CDR3 region: CASGRQGNEQYF. The CDR3 DNA sequence: TGTGCCAGCGGCCGACAGGGAAACGAGCAGTACTTC.

V gene TRBV19 combines with J gene TRBJ1-5, with TRBD1 as a possible D gene (5 bases). Germline CDR1 and CDR2: LNHDA and SQIVND (reference sequence). The V gene lost 3 bases and the J gene lost 2 bases, with 8 bases spanning the gap. CDR3 length: 14 residues. The CDR3 loop is CASSMMTGNQPQHF. CDR3 DNA sequence: TGTGCCAGTAGTATGATGACAGGCAATCAGCCCCAGCATTTT.

The chain has TRBV7-8 and TRBJ2-7; TRBD1 matches 7 bases. The CDR3 extends over 13 amino acids. Per the germline V gene, CDR1 is SGHVS and CDR2 is FQNEAQ. The junction had 6 bases not matched to a gene; V was cut back by 4 bases and J by 6 bases. Here the CDR3 reads CASSSTGLVEQYF. The CDR3, as DNA: TGTGCCAGCAGCTCGACAGGGCTAGTCGAGCAGTACTTC. The full variable domain, completed using reference TRBV7-8 and TRBJ2-7, is GAGVSQSPRYKVAKRGQDVALRCDPISGHVSLFWYQQALGQGPEFLTYFQNEAQLDKSGLPSDRFFAERPEGSVSTLKIQRTQQEDSAVYLCASSSTGLVEQYFGPGTRLTVT.

The rearrangement links TRBV7-2 to TRBJ1-3, with 8 bases lining up with TRBD1. V gave up 5 bases and J gave up 3 bases; unmatched junction bases: 0. Per the germline V gene, CDR1 is SGHTA and CDR2 is FQGNSA. The CDR3 is made up of 13 amino acids. Here the CDR3 DNA reads TGTGCCAGCAGCACAGGGGGTGGAAACACCATATATTTT. Translation gives CASSTGGGNTIYF.

This chain connects TRBV10-1 to TRBJ1-6, with a possible D match to TRBD1 (5 bases). This CDR3 is built from 17 residues. Germline V gives CDR1 WNHNN, CDR2 SYGVQD (reference sequence). V dropped 8 bases and J dropped 4 bases, with 21 bases sitting between them. This CDR3 is CASLRSGDSYYNSPLHF. CDR3 nucleotides: TGCGCCAGCTTAAGATCGGGAGACAGCTATTATAATTCACCCCTCCACTTT.

V usage is TRBV4-1 and J usage is TRBJ2-7, with D perhaps being TRBD1 or TRBD2 (5 bases each). CDR3 length equals 16 residues. From germline, CDR1 is MGHRA and CDR2 YSYEKL. V shed 0 bases and J shed 3 bases, with 15 bases lying between them. The CDR3 DNA reads TGCGCCAGCAGCCAAGATCTGGCCGGGACCATCTACGAGCAGTACTTC. This translates into CASSQDLAGTIYEQYF.

The V call is TRBV19, the J call TRBJ2-3, with D possibly TRBD2 on 6 matching bases. V lost 8 bases, J lost 0 bases, and 15 bases lay in between. From germline, CDR1 is LNHDA and CDR2 SQIVND (reference sequence). This CDR3 region has 15 residues. The CDR3 DNA follows: TGTGCCAGTGGGAGTGGGCGGGGAAGCACAGATACGCAGTATTTT. Protein: CASGSGRGSTDTQYF.

The chain uses TRBV5-1 and TRBJ2-3; the D gene is possibly TRBD2 (6 bases). CDR1 and CDR2 from the germline V gene are SGHRS and YFSETQ. The CDR3 contains 14 residues. V lost 0 bases and J 5 bases, leaving 10 bases between the germline ends. Here the CDR3 DNA reads TGCGCCAGCAGCTTGGCCCGGGGAGGAGATACGCAGTATTTT. Translating it yields CASSLARGGDTQYF.

V is TRBV9 and J is TRBJ2-2; D is unclear. CDR1 SGDLS and CDR2 YYNGEE come from the germline V gene. Trimming shortened V by 3 bases and J by 4 bases, and 7 bases separated the two germline ends. This CDR3 has 13 residues. The CDR3 region is CASSAQTTGELFF. The CDR3 DNA follows: TGTGCCAGCAGCGCTCAGACCACCGGGGAGCTGTTTTTT.

The V and J genes are TRBV7-9 and TRBJ2-2; D unclear. The CDR3 runs 16 residues. V dropped 5 bases and J dropped 4 bases, with 17 bases sitting between them. The V gene's germline CDR1 is SEHNR and CDR2 FQNEAQ (reference sequence). The CDR3 here is CASSQKSSVRTGELFF. The CDR3 coding sequence is TGTGCCAGCAGCCAGAAAAGCTCGGTACGCACCGGGGAGCTGTTTTTT.

Points on this clone: The junction does not match germline at one end; this may be a read error. V is TRBV7-7 and J is TRBJ2-1; tentatively, D is TRBD2 (6 bases). This CDR3 contains 17 residues. Germline-derived CDR1 and CDR2 are SSHAT and FNYEAQ (reference sequence). CDR3 sequence reads: CASSPKSGVWDYNEQFF. The CDR3 region has the DNA TGTGCTAGCAGTCCGAAATCGGGGGTCTGGGACTACAATGAGCAGTTCTTC.

The rearrangement joins TRBV9 to TRBJ1-6; TRBD1 aligns across 7 bases. The V segment lost 0 bases and the J segment 7 bases; nucleotides outside the gene matches: 4. This CDR3 is 15 amino acids long. Germline V gene lookup returns CDR1 SGDLS and CDR2 YYNGEE. CDR3 coding DNA: TGTGCCAGCAGCGTAGCGGCACAGGGGAATTCACCCCTCCACTTT. The encoded protein is CASSVAAQGNSPLHF.

About this clone itself: Other nucleotide sequences from this sample produce the same CDR3. This chain connects TRBV4-2 to TRBJ2-4; D might be TRBD1 or TRBD2, each matching 6 bases. CDR1 and CDR2 from the germline V gene are LGHNA and YNFKEQ. Trimming stripped 1 base from V and 9 bases from J, with 16 bases between. The CDR3 sequence is 15 residues long. The CDR3 spells CASSQGGAGQGIQYF. DNA of the CDR3: TGTGCCAGCAGCCAAGGGGGGGCAGGGCAGGGCATTCAGTACTTC.